These 27 T cell receptor beta chains share one sample of origin, sequenced in a study of OX40 agonist ivuxolimab in advanced cancers. The library was prepared using the immunoSEQ multiplex PCR assay. The source is immuneACCESS, and TCRdb retained only in-frame sequences with V and J called. Part of the clones is not carried over; for the studies checked, unresolved V genes explain less than half of this, and the remainder is unexplained. In this sample the table shows under 45,000 clones, around 84% of which occur a single time. Of the sample, 1.5% to 2% falls within the top ten clones. This sample comprised CD4+ or CD8+ T cells sorted from blood, obtained in a trial of the OX40 agonist ivuxolimab. These receptors were obtained from an adult with an advanced solid tumor such as melanoma, head and neck, liver or kidney cancer.

V is TRBV30 and J is TRBJ2-3, with 11 nucleotides matching TRBD2. With V trimmed by 2 bases and J by 3 bases, 13 bases remained unmatched. CDR1 is GTSNPN, CDR2 SVGIG, per germline (reference sequence). This CDR3 comprises 18 residues. This chain's CDR3 is CAWSLPLLAGDGTDTQYF. The CDR3, as DNA: TGTGCCTGGAGTCTACCCCTACTAGCGGGAGATGGGACAGATACGCAGTATTTT.

The chain has TRBV5-4 and TRBJ2-3; the match to TRBD1 covers 8 bases. V lost 3 bases to trimming and J lost 6 bases; unmatched junction nucleotides: 3. This CDR3 is built from 13 residues. CDR1 SGHNT and CDR2 YYREEE come from the germline V gene (reference sequence). CDR3 sequence: CASSSRTGDTQYF. As DNA, the CDR3 is TGTGCCAGCAGCTCAAGGACAGGGGATACGCAGTATTTT.

This chain uses TRBV28 with TRBJ1-6, with D perhaps TRBD1 (5 bases). From germline, CDR1 is MDHEN and CDR2 SYDVKM. With 4 bases removed from V and 10 bases from J, the gap between germline ends came to 14 bases. This CDR3 has 14 amino acids. CDR3 coding DNA: TGTGCCAGCAGTTCAGGACAATCTCCCTCACCCCTCCACTTT. It specifies CASSSGQSPSPLHF.

The genes are TRBV6-1 and TRBJ1-2, with D perhaps matching TRBD1 (5 bases). V dropped 0 bases and J dropped 4 bases, with 9 bases sitting between them. The CDR3 is 14 residues long. Germline V lookup: CDR1 MNHNS, CDR2 SASEGT. CDR3 DNA sequence: TGTGCCAGCAGTGAAGCTTGGGACGGCTATGGCTACACCTTC. Protein sequence: CASSEAWDGYGYTF.

The rearrangement joins TRBV7-7 to TRBJ1-5, with no clear D. The CDR3 runs to 13 residues. V lost 8 bases and J 1 base, leaving 9 bases between the germline ends. From germline, CDR1 is SSHAT and CDR2 FNYEAQ (reference sequence). The CDR3: CASSADSNQPQHF. The DNA of the CDR3 is TGTGCCAGCTCGGCGGACAGCAATCAGCCCCAGCATTTT.

The chain combines TRBV28 with TRBJ2-5; the D gene could be TRBD1 or TRBD2 (5 bases each). CDR3 length equals 14 residues. With 8 bases removed from V and 4 bases from J, the gap between germline ends came to 17 bases. The germline V gene encodes CDR1 MDHEN and CDR2 SYDVKM. The CDR3 region is CASWDAGSGETQYF. CDR3 bases: TGTGCCAGCTGGGATGCAGGGAGTGGAGAGACCCAGTACTTC.

This clone was seen a single time. The chain carries TRBV6-1 and TRBJ2-1; 10 bases match TRBD1. This CDR3 has 15 residues. With V trimmed by 5 bases and J by 7 bases, 8 bases remained unmatched. Germline V CDR1 and CDR2: MNHNS, SASEGT. Written as DNA, the CDR3 is TGTGCCAGCAGTAGACAGGGGGCGATCGGTAATGAGCAGTTCTTC. Translation: CASSRQGAIGNEQFF.

This clone has only one observation. The V call is TRBV11-2, the J call TRBJ2-5; possibly TRBD1 for D (6 bases). This CDR3 has 18 residues. The ends were cut back, 4 bases at V and 3 bases at J, with 24 bases in the middle. The germline V gene encodes CDR1 SGHAT and CDR2 FQNNGV. In nucleotides, the CDR3 is TGTGCCAGCAGCTCCTACCCGATGACAGGTTCGGCCGAAGAGACCCAGTACTTC. Encoded protein: CASSSYPMTGSAEETQYF.

The J gene is TRBJ2-7, the V gene TRBV6-1; the D gene is possibly TRBD1 (6 bases). The CDR3 has 13 residues. Per germline, CDR1 MNHNS and CDR2 SASEGT. The ends were cut back, 5 bases at V and 5 bases at J, with 13 bases in the middle. The CDR3 DNA reads TGTGCCAGCAGTCAAACAGGGTCAGACGAGCAGTACTTC. It translates to CASSQTGSDEQYF.

This chain joins TRBV10-1 and TRBJ2-1; 10 bases match TRBD2. The junction had 12 bases not matched to a gene; V was cut back by 6 bases and J by 7 bases. The CDR3 spans 16 residues. Germline CDR1 WNHNN, CDR2 SYGVQD (reference sequence). DNA of the CDR3: TGCGCCAGCAGGACACCCTCTAGCGGGAGTAATAATGAGCAGTTCTTC. Residues: CASRTPSSGSNNEQFF.

The J gene is TRBJ1-2, the V gene TRBV10-3; D remains ambiguous. Deletions cut 6 bases from V and 0 bases from J, with 5 bases between. Looked up from germline, CDR1 is ENHRY and CDR2 is SYGVKD. The length of the CDR3 is 12 residues. CDR3 amino acids: CAISTANYGYTF. The DNA for the CDR3 is TGTGCCATCAGCACAGCTAACTATGGCTACACCTTC.

The sample holds one count of this clone. The gene calls are TRBV6-5 and TRBJ2-1; D possibly corresponds to TRBD2 (5 bases). With 4 bases removed from V and 6 bases from J, the gap between germline ends came to 19 bases. The germline CDR1 and CDR2 sequences are MNHEY and SVGAGI. The CDR3 contains 16 residues. CDR3 in amino acids: CASSSPAAPGLNEQFF. CDR3 DNA: TGTGCCAGCAGTTCCCCCGCAGCCCCCGGACTCAATGAGCAGTTCTTC.

This clone has a handful of counts. The chain employs TRBV2 and TRBJ1-6, with D perhaps TRBD1 (5 bases). The CDR3 spans 13 residues. Between the trimmed V and J ends, which lost 4 bases and 6 bases, there was a span of 7 bases. Germline V lookup: CDR1 SNHLY, CDR2 FYNNEI. The DNA of the CDR3 is TGTGCCAGCAGTGCGGGGGGTAATTCACCCCTCCACTTT. Its translation is CASSAGGNSPLHF.

In its sample, this clone was seen a few times. The chain links TRBV9 to TRBJ2-2; D may correspond to TRBD1 or TRBD2 (6 bases each). The germline V gene encodes CDR1 SGDLS and CDR2 YYNGEE. This CDR3 has 16 amino acids. V was pared by 3 bases and J by 4 bases, with 16 bases between. The CDR3 nucleotides read TGTGCCAGCAGCGCCCGGGGCAGGGGACTCACCGGGGAGCTGTTTTTT. This encodes CASSARGRGLTGELFF.

The V call is TRBV23-1, the J call TRBJ2-7, with TRBD1 as a possible D gene (5 bases). TRBV23-1 is an open reading frame, and its role is uncertain. The CDR3 loop spans 14 amino acids. The V end lost 6 bases, the J end lost 2 bases, and 14 bases lay between the germline ends. This CDR3 reads CASRYQGTAYEQYF. CDR3 DNA sequence: TGCGCCAGCAGGTACCAGGGAACGGCCTACGAGCAGTACTTC.

The genes are TRBV4-1 and TRBJ2-1; 7 nucleotides align to TRBD2. Trimming removed 4 bases from V and 10 bases from J; junction bases left unmatched: 7. The CDR3 length is 13 residues. Germline assignment: CDR1 MGHRA and CDR2 YSYEKL. The CDR3: CASSPIGGWEQFF. The DNA of the CDR3 is TGCGCCAGCAGCCCGATCGGGGGGTGGGAGCAGTTCTTC.

This sequence joins TRBV9 and TRBJ2-1, with TRBD2 identical over 7 bases. Germline values: CDR1 SGDLS, CDR2 YYNGEE. This CDR3 comprises 15 residues. Trimming took 2 bases from V and 4 from J; bases not matched to a gene: 6. This CDR3 reads CASSVRASGYNEQFF. Written as DNA, the CDR3 is TGTGCCAGCAGCGTTCGGGCTAGCGGATACAATGAGCAGTTCTTC.

The J gene is TRBJ2-5, the V gene TRBV30, with 11 bases matching TRBD2. From germline, CDR1 is GTSNPN and CDR2 SVGIG (reference sequence). V shed 3 bases, J shed 2 bases, and the junction held 11 bases outside the gene matches. The CDR3 extends over 17 amino acids. CDR3 sequence reads: CAWSKGRGLAVQETQYF. CDR3 DNA: TGTGCCTGGAGCAAGGGGAGGGGACTAGCGGTACAAGAGACCCAGTACTTC.

The CDR3 DNA sequence: TGTGCCAGTAGTGAAGACAGGGAGTTTGCGACCCAGTACTTC. Translating gives CASSEDREFATQYF. The genes are TRBV19 and TRBJ2-5; 7 bases are shared with TRBD1. CDR1 is LNHDA and CDR2 is SQIVND in the germline V gene (reference sequence). V trimming: 5 bases; J trimming: 7 bases; junction bases outside the gene matches: 10. CDR3 length: 14 amino acids.

This chain joins TRBV15 and TRBJ1-3, with a tentative D call TRBD1 (5 bases). Per the germline V gene, CDR1 is LNHNV and CDR2 is YYDKDF (reference sequence). This CDR3 comprises 14 residues. V lost 5 bases, J lost 0 bases, and 8 bases lay in between. This chain's CDR3 is CATSPTVSGNTIYF. The DNA for the CDR3 is TGTGCCACCAGCCCGACAGTCTCTGGAAACACCATATATTTT.

The rearrangement joins TRBV7-9 to TRBJ2-5; D call uncertain. V was pared by 2 bases and J by 12 bases, with 22 bases between. The CDR3 totals 15 residues. Germline lookup yields CDR1 SEHNR and CDR2 FQNEAQ (reference sequence). The CDR3 DNA sequence: TGTGCCAGCAGCTTATCGACGGGTACTCGCCAAAAGGAGTACTTC. It encodes CASSLSTGTRQKEYF.

This chain uses TRBV7-6 with TRBJ2-7; no clear D gene. Trimming pared 2 bases from V and 3 bases from J, leaving 8 bases between. Looked up from germline, CDR1 is SGHVS and CDR2 is FNYEAQ. CDR3 length equals 13 residues. CDR3 in amino acids: CASSLLASYEQYF. The CDR3 region has the DNA TGTGCCAGCAGCTTATTGGCCAGCTACGAGCAGTACTTC.

The chain uses TRBV15 and TRBJ1-3, with a possible D match to TRBD1 (5 bases). The CDR3 runs 15 residues. CDR1 is LNHNV, CDR2 YYDKDF, per germline (reference sequence). Trimming took 1 base from V and 4 from J, leaving 11 bases between them. The DNA of the CDR3 is TGTGCCACCAGCAGAGCTGGGCAGGGAGGAAACACCATATATTTT. Its translation: CATSRAGQGGNTIYF.

The chain links TRBV10-1 to TRBJ2-6; 11 positions agree with TRBD1. Trimming removed 6 bases from V and 3 bases from J; junction bases left unmatched: 7. The CDR3 contains 17 residues. Germline CDR1 is WNHNN and CDR2 is SYGVQD (reference sequence). The CDR3 DNA sequence: TGCGCCAGCAGCCACGGACAGGGGGCGTATGGGGCCAACGTCCTGACTTTC. This encodes CASSHGQGAYGANVLTF.

The chain links TRBV2 to TRBJ1-6, with D uncertain. Germline V gene lookup returns CDR1 SNHLY and CDR2 FYNNEI. Trimming stripped 5 bases from V and 9 bases from J, with 17 bases between. CDR3 size: 15 residues. This chain's CDR3 is CASSRTDGAGSPLHF. The DNA of the CDR3 is TGTGCCAGCAGTCGGACCGACGGTGCAGGTTCACCCCTCCACTTT.

The table lists this clone with a few counts. The gene calls are TRBV30 and TRBJ2-7, with D perhaps TRBD2 (5 bases). CDR1 is GTSNPN and CDR2 is SVGIG in the germline V gene (reference sequence). This CDR3 region has 12 residues. V lost 0 bases and J lost 4, with 7 bases in between. CDR3 sequence: CAWSVTGYEQYF. The CDR3 bases are TGTGCCTGGAGTGTAACGGGATACGAGCAGTACTTC. Full variable domain (rest looked up from reference TRBV30 and TRBJ2-7): SQTIHQWPATLVQPVGSPLSLECTVEGTSNPNLYWYRQAAGRGLQLLFYSVGIGQISSEVPQNLSASRPQDRQFILSSKKLLLSDSGFYLCAWSVTGYEQYFGPGTRLTVT.

The genes are TRBV19 and TRBJ2-1; D possibly corresponds to TRBD1 (6 bases). Germline loops: CDR1 LNHDA, CDR2 SQIVND (reference sequence). V was shortened by 0 bases and J by 3 bases, with 15 bases between the two germline ends. The CDR3 sequence is 17 residues long. The CDR3, as DNA: TGTGCCAGTAGTATAGAACACAGGGTAACCCTCTACAATGAGCAGTTCTTC. It yields the protein CASSIEHRVTLYNEQFF.